The rows below give T cell receptor beta chains drawn from one sample of a study of shared clonotypes between healthy human individuals. Using immunoSEQ multiplex PCR, the repertoire was profiled, and TCRdb retains in-frame clones only, with some absent. Of 2,500,000 or so clones in the sample, around 93% were seen once. Sequencing was done on a sample of naive CD4+ T cells from PBMCs. These receptors were collected from a man younger than 35 in good health. Some clones in this sample may be carry-over from other donors' samples. The CDR3 runs from the conserved cysteine through the conserved F or W. A D gene is named only where the DNA matches it firmly. Rows give clone size only sometimes, using once, few, many, or a class for an expanded clone.

j_call: TRBJ1-4
v_call: TRBV28
clone_size: .
d_call: .
cdr3_aa: CASSRPSQGYDEKLFF
cdr3_nt: TGTGCCAGCAGTCGCCCCTCTCAGGGATATGATGAAAAACTGTTTTTT

j_call: TRBJ2-1
v_call: TRBV6-1
clone_size: .
d_call: TRBD1
cdr3_aa: CASIQGAGNEQFF
cdr3_nt: TGTGCCAGCATCCAGGGGGCGGGCAATGAGCAGTTCTTC

j_call: TRBJ1-3
v_call: TRBV29-1
clone_size: .
d_call: .
cdr3_aa: CSVEDYAAATRSGNTIYF
cdr3_nt: TGCAGCGTTGAAGATTACGCGGCAGCGACTCGCTCTGGAAACACCATATATTTT

j_call: TRBJ2-2
v_call: TRBV7-7
clone_size: once
d_call: TRBD2
cdr3_aa: CASSLTSGRANTGELFF
cdr3_nt: TGTGCCAGCAGCTTAACTAGCGGGAGGGCGAACACCGGGGAGCTGTTTTTT

j_call: TRBJ1-2
v_call: TRBV4-2
clone_size: .
d_call: .
cdr3_aa: CASSLPGEYGYTF
cdr3_nt: TGTGCCAGCAGCCTGCCAGGAGAATATGGCTACACCTTC

j_call: TRBJ2-7
v_call: TRBV5-6
clone_size: once
d_call: .
cdr3_aa: CASSLYGPRVYEQYF
cdr3_nt: TGTGCCAGCAGCTTGTACGGTCCCCGGGTTTACGAGCAGTACTTC

j_call: TRBJ2-5
v_call: TRBV18
clone_size: .
d_call: .
cdr3_aa: CASSPPSDATQYF
cdr3_nt: TGTGCCAGCTCACCCCCATCAGATGCCACCCAGTACTTC

j_call: TRBJ2-1
v_call: TRBV28
clone_size: .
d_call: TRBD2
cdr3_aa: CASSLFGSGAYNEQFF
cdr3_nt: TGTGCCAGCAGTTTATTCGGTAGCGGGGCCTACAATGAGCAGTTCTTC

j_call: TRBJ2-1
v_call: TRBV7-3
clone_size: .
d_call: TRBD2
cdr3_aa: CASSFTGTSGRVEQFF
cdr3_nt: TGTGCCAGCAGCTTTACCGGGACTAGCGGGAGGGTTGAGCAGTTCTTC

j_call: TRBJ1-1
v_call: TRBV29-1
clone_size: .
d_call: .
cdr3_aa: CSVGEGNTEAFF
cdr3_nt: TGCAGCGTTGGAGAGGGGAACACTGAAGCTTTCTTT

j_call: TRBJ1-4
v_call: TRBV18
clone_size: .
d_call: .
cdr3_aa: CASSRGITNEKLFF
cdr3_nt: TGTGCCAGCTCACGCGGAATAACTAATGAAAAACTGTTTTTT